This T cell receptor (beta chain) was observed in a study of spatial heterogeneity in lung cancer. One entry per CDR3 protein, called by TCRdb with MiXCR from the 5' RACE reads. The sample holds approximately 22,000 distinct CDR3 sequences; about 4.5% are singletons and the top ten take approximately 30%. The CDR3 has 17 residues. With V trimmed by 0 bases and J by 1 base, 4 bases remained unmatched. CDR1 and CDR2 from the germline V gene are SGHVS and FQNEAQ. The sample's time point: sample taken at primary tumor resection. Whole RNA from tumor, nontumor lung or frozen PBMC was sequenced unsorted. This clonotype has at least ten counts.

The source is a male donor with early-stage non-small cell lung cancer. This chain joins TRBV7-8 and TRBJ2-5, with TRBD2 matching 11 bases. This sample comprised PBMCs, obtained at surgery. This CDR3 is CASSLAALAGVQETQYF. The CDR3, as DNA: TGTGCCAGCAGCTTAGCGGCACTAGCGGGGGTCCAAGAGACCCAGTACTTC.